The 12 T cell receptor beta chains reported below all come from one sample, sequenced in a study of spatial heterogeneity in lung cancer. Regarding time point: sample taken at primary tumor resection. In each case, whole RNA from tumor, nontumor lung or frozen PBMC was sequenced unsorted. TCRdb re-analysed the 5' RACE reads in MiXCR, keeping a single row per CDR3 protein. The sample gives around 19,000 distinct CDR3 sequences, about a fifth of which show up once; around 15% is in the top ten. The specimen was PBMCs, collected at surgery. Receptor source: a male donor with early-stage non-small cell lung cancer.

The chain carries TRBV20-1 and TRBJ2-3; 7 nucleotides match TRBD2. The germline V gene encodes CDR1 DFQATT and CDR2 SNEGSKA (reference sequence). V lost 6 bases to trimming and J lost 0 bases; unmatched junction nucleotides: 6. This CDR3 is built from 14 residues. CDR3 nucleotides: TGCAGTGCCAGGGACTATTTTAGCACAGATACGCAGTATTTT. Its translation is CSARDYFSTDTQYF.

The rearrangement links TRBV7-9 to TRBJ1-1, with 10 bases fitting TRBD1. Germline CDR1 reads SEHNR; CDR2 reads FQNEAQ (reference sequence). Trimming at V came to 2 bases and at J to 4 bases, leaving 10 bases not matched to a gene. This CDR3 spans 17 amino acids. The CDR3 spells CASSLKGTGVFGTEAFF. The DNA of the CDR3 is TGTGCCAGCAGCTTAAAAGGGACAGGGGTTTTCGGCACTGAAGCTTTCTTT.

Many counts were recorded for this clonotype. The genes are TRBV6-5 and TRBJ1-2; 12 bases are a match to TRBD1. Trimming cost V 5 bases and J 8 bases; bases outside gene matches: 15. This CDR3 spans 17 amino acids. Per germline, CDR1 MNHEY and CDR2 SVGAGI. CDR3 nucleotide sequence: TGTGCCAGCAGTCCTAAAAGGGGGACAGGGGGCCGGAAAGGCTACACCTTC. It codes for CASSPKRGTGGRKGYTF.

By its share, this clonotype is medium-sized (0.01 to 0.1%). The chain couples TRBV11-2 to TRBJ2-3; 11 positions agree with TRBD2. In germline, CDR1 is SGHAT, CDR2 FQNNGV. There are 15 residues in the CDR3. V was pared by 5 bases and J by 4 bases, with 5 bases of the junction left unmatched. This CDR3 reads CASSVSGGASDTQYF. The CDR3 nucleotides are TGTGCCAGCAGCGTTAGCGGGGGGGCGTCAGATACGCAGTATTTT.

The chain is built from TRBV5-1 and TRBJ2-1; TRBD2 agrees at 9 bases. The CDR3 covers 14 residues. CDR1 SGHRS and CDR2 YFSETQ come from the germline V gene. The junction had 3 bases not matched to a gene; V was cut back by 3 bases and J by 5 bases. CDR3 DNA sequence: TGCGCCAGCAGCTGGGCTAGCGGGGACAATGAGCAGTTCTTC. This sequence encodes CASSWASGDNEQFF. Supplemented by reference TRBV5-1 and TRBJ2-1, the full variable domain reads KAGVTQTPRYLIKTRGQQVTLSCSPISGHRSVSWYQQTPGQGLQFLFEYFSETQRNKGNFPGRFSGRQFSNSRSEMNVSTLELGDSALYLCASSWASGDNEQFFGPGTRLTVL.

V and J are TRBV7-2 and TRBJ1-5, with no clear D. Germline V gene sequence: CDR1 SGHTA, CDR2 FQGNSA. The CDR3 is made up of 14 amino acids. Trimming took off 1 base at V and 1 base at J, with 5 bases between the two ends. In DNA form, the CDR3 reads TGTGCCAGCAGCTTAGGGATCAGCAATCAGCCCCAGCATTTT. Residues: CASSLGISNQPQHF.

This clonotype was observed at least ten times. The gene calls are TRBV12-5 and TRBJ1-2; D perhaps matches TRBD1 (5 bases). V lost 2 bases to trimming and J lost 8 bases, with 9 bases between them. From germline, CDR1 is LGHNT and CDR2 FRNRAP. This CDR3 contains 12 residues. CDR3 sequence: CASGLNGDGYTF. The CDR3 DNA sequence: TGTGCTAGTGGTTTGAATGGGGACGGCTACACCTTC.

The chain's CDR3 is CASSYSRGETEAFF. The CDR3 coding sequence is TGTGCCAGCAGTTACTCGAGGGGAGAGACTGAAGCTTTCTTT. The chain uses TRBV6-2 or TRBV6-3 and TRBJ1-1; the D gene is possibly TRBD1 (5 bases). Deletions cut 0 bases from V and 5 bases from J, with 10 bases between. Germline V gene data show CDR1 as MNHEY and CDR2 as SVGEGT. The CDR3 extends over 14 amino acids.

This clonotype was picked up many times. The J gene is TRBJ1-1, the V gene TRBV11-2, with a possible D match to TRBD1 (6 bases). The germline gives CDR1 SGHAT, CDR2 FQNNGV. The CDR3 is 14 residues long. Trimming shortened V by 5 bases and J by 4 bases, and 14 bases separated the two germline ends. This chain's CDR3 is CASSLDSAGTEAFF. The DNA for the CDR3 is TGTGCCAGCAGCCTGGACAGCGCAGGCACTGAAGCTTTCTTT. Combining the CDR3 with reference TRBV11-2 and TRBJ1-1 gives the whole variable domain EAGVAQSPRYKIIEKRQSVAFWCNPISGHATLYWYQQILGQGPKLLIQFQNNGVVDDSQLPKDRFSAERLKGVDSTLKIQPAKLEDSAVYLCASSLDSAGTEAFFGQGTRLTVV.

This clonotype was recorded at least ten times. The chain carries TRBV3-1 and TRBJ2-1; D unclear. Per the germline V gene, CDR1 is LGHDT and CDR2 is YNNKEL (reference sequence). Trimming shortened V by 1 base and J by 9 bases, and 13 bases separated the two germline ends. The CDR3 runs to 14 residues. The CDR3 loop is CASSQGREISEQFF. The CDR3 DNA follows: TGTGCCAGCAGCCAAGGGCGCGAAATCTCTGAGCAGTTCTTC.

Many counts were recorded for this clonotype. This chain joins TRBV3-1 and TRBJ2-1; unclear D gene. Germline V gene data show CDR1 as LGHDT and CDR2 as YNNKEL (reference sequence). Between the trimmed V and J ends, which lost 0 bases and 0 bases, there was a span of 9 bases. This CDR3 comprises 16 residues. The CDR3 DNA sequence: TGTGCCAGCAGCCAAGATTTGAGCGACTCCTACAATGAGCAGTTCTTC. Protein sequence: CASSQDLSDSYNEQFF.

With regard to this clonotype: A clone one base away is much larger, so this may be a read error. J is TRBJ1-1 and V is TRBV5-1, with no clear D. The CDR3 sequence is 13 residues long. CDR1 SGHRS and CDR2 YFSETQ come from the germline V gene. V lost 0 bases, J lost 9 bases, and 12 bases lay in between. In DNA, the CDR3 is TGCGCCAGCAGCTTGGTCGGGAAGAGTAAAGCTTTCTTT. Translating it yields CASSLVGKSKAFF.